This T cell receptor (beta chain) appears in the sequencing data of a study of T cells in Graves' hyperthyroidism and ophthalmopathy. The study's findings and limits: Appearing also in blood were most of the thyroid clonotypes expanded above 0.001.

Researchers barred patients who had uncontrolled infection, other autoimmune disease, pregnancy or lactation. CDR1 is SNHLY, CDR2 FYNNEI, per germline. The V and J ends lost 7 bases and 1 base respectively, with 12 bases between them. This CDR3 region has 14 residues. Amplification of TCR beta CDR3 regions was performed using RNA transcripts as template. Primed by the HTBI set, a first-round RT-PCR was run on the TCR CDR3. From the multiplex PCR reads, TCRdb called clonotypes with MiXCR, one entry per CDR3 protein. Of around 250,000 distinct CDR3 sequences listed, roughly 14% are singletons. This clonotype was recorded many times. Its specificity is unknown.

The rearrangement links TRBV2 to TRBJ2-3; a possible D gene is TRBD1 (5 bases). The sample taken for sequencing was blood. This TCR came from a woman aged 35 to 49 with Graves' hyperthyroidism that later progressed to Graves' ophthalmopathy. Here the CDR3 DNA reads TGTGCCAGCATTTTTGGGGCGGGCACAGATACGCAGTATTTT. This codes for CASIFGAGTDTQYF. Together with reference TRBV2 and TRBJ2-3, the CDR3 gives the full variable domain: EPEVTQTPSHQVTQMGQEVILRCVPISNHLYFYWYRQILGQKVEFLVSFYNNEISEKSEIFDDQFSVERPDGSNFTLKIRSTKLEDSAMYFCASIFGAGTDTQYFGPGTRLTVL.